This T cell receptor (beta chain) originates from a study of OX40 agonist ivuxolimab in advanced cancers. The wider study: Partial response was recorded in three patients: one hepatocellular carcinoma and two cutaneous melanoma cases. Overall study findings and caveats: Mean expanded clone counts were higher in CD8+ than CD4+ T cells. Clonal expansion by week 6 occurred in CD4+ and CD8+ blood T cells (at 0.1 to 3.0 mg/kg).

Sequenced by immunoSEQ multiplex PCR; TCRdb stores in-frame clones only, minus some. The sample shows 60,000 or so clones, over 80% of them seen only once. This clone turned up a few times. Its specificity is not known. Trimming pared 2 bases from V and 3 bases from J, leaving 15 bases between. Germline assignment: CDR1 MNHEY and CDR2 SVGAGI. The CDR3 loop spans 16 amino acids. Drawing of blood for sampling happened at baseline, at cycle 4 day 1, and at cycle 7 day 1. V usage is TRBV6-5 and J usage is TRBJ2-3; D might be TRBD1 or TRBD2, each matching 5 bases. The receptor comes from an adult with an advanced solid tumor such as melanoma, head and neck, liver or kidney cancer. The source material was CD4+ or CD8+ T cells sorted from blood, sampled in a trial of the OX40 agonist ivuxolimab. CDR3: CASSYGTTITTDTQYF. The CDR3 DNA follows: TGTGCCAGCAGTTACGGGACGACGATTACAACAGATACGCAGTATTTT.